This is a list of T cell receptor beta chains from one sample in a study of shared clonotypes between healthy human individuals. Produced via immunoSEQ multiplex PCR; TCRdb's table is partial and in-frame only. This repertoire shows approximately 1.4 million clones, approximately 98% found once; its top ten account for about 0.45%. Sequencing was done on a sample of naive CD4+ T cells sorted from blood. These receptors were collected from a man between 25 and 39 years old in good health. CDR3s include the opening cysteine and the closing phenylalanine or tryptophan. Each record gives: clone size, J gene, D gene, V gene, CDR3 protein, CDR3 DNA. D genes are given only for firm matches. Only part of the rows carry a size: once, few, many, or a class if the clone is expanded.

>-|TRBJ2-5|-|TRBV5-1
CASSLGGRETQYF
TGCGCCAGCAGCTTGGGAGGCCGGGAGACCCAGTACTTC
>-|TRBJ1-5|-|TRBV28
CASSLGVTPPAF
TGTGCCAGCAGTTTAGGGGTTACGCCCCCAGCATTT
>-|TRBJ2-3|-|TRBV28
CASRDGNTDTQYF
TGTGCCAGCCGGGACGGGAACACAGATACGCAGTATTTT
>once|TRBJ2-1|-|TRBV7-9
CASSIGPQGYNEQFF
TGTGCCAGCAGCATCGGACCTCAGGGCTACAATGAGCAGTTCTTC
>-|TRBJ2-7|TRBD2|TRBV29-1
CSVRGLAGISYEQYF
TGCAGCGTCAGAGGACTAGCGGGAATCTCCTACGAGCAGTACTTC
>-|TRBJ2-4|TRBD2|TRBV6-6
CASSPGTSRSSF
TGTGCCAGCAGCCCCGGGACTAGCAGGAGCTCCTTC
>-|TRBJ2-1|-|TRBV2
CASTVSSYNEQFF
TGTGCCAGTACAGTCAGCTCCTACAATGAGCAGTTCTTC
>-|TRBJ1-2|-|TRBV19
CASSSGTLNYGYTF
TGTGCCAGTAGTAGCGGGACACTTAACTATGGCTACACCTTC
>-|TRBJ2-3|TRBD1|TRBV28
CASSSTDRKQYF
TGTGCCAGCAGTTCTACGGACAGGAAGCAGTATTTT
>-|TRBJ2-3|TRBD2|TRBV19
CASSILAAPTDTQYF
TGTGCCAGTAGTATACTAGCGGCCCCCACAGATACGCAGTATTTT
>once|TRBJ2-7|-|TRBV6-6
CASRTGTGNYEQYF
TGTGCCAGCAGAACCGGGACTGGGAACTACGAGCAGTACTTC
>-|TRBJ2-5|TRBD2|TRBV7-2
CASSPQREGWQETQYF
TGTGCCAGCAGCCCCCAGCGGGAGGGGTGGCAAGAGACCCAGTACTTC
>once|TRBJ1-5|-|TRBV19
CASSQGANRNQPQHF
TGTGCCAGTTCACAGGGCGCAAATAGAAATCAGCCCCAGCATTTT
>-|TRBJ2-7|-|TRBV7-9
CASSPNFLGQRSYEQYF
TGTGCCAGCAGCCCAAATTTTCTCGGACAGAGATCCTACGAGCAGTACTTC
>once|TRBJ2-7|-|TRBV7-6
CASSFESGYEQYF
TGTGCCAGCAGCTTCGAATCGGGGTACGAGCAGTACTTC
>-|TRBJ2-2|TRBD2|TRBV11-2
CASSHWTSANTGELFF
TGTGCCAGCAGCCATTGGACTAGCGCGAACACCGGGGAGCTGTTTTTT
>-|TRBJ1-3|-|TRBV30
CAWSVSLGHLSSGNTIYF
TGTGCCTGGAGTGTCTCCCTGGGACACCTGAGCTCTGGAAACACCATATATTTT